The rows below give T cell receptor beta chains drawn from one sample of a study of metastatic and nonmetastatic thyroid tumors. TCRdb ran MiXCR on the PCR reads. The sample has about 13,000 clones; approximately 22% are singletons. Sample: blood. These receptors came from a female donor with papillary thyroid cancer or a benign thyroid nodule (not recorded which). Some clones in this sample may be carry-over from other donors' samples. Both conserved end residues are part of each CDR3. Each record gives: J gene, clone size, V gene, D gene, CDR3 protein. D genes are given only for firm matches. Only some rows state a clone size, as once, few, many or a class for expanded clones.

j_call: TRBJ1-2
clone_size: many
v_call: TRBV7-8
d_call: TRBD1
cdr3_aa: CASSLYTGGSYGYTF

j_call: TRBJ1-5
clone_size: medium-sized
v_call: TRBV28
d_call: TRBD1
cdr3_aa: CASSRNGQGGNQPQHF

j_call: TRBJ1-2
clone_size: medium-sized
v_call: TRBV28
d_call: -
cdr3_aa: CASSDGYGYTF

j_call: TRBJ2-1
clone_size: many
v_call: TRBV5-1
d_call: -
cdr3_aa: CASSLDEGIEQFF

j_call: TRBJ2-7
clone_size: -
v_call: TRBV6-5
d_call: -
cdr3_aa: CASSYSPVRDEQYF

j_call: TRBJ1-2
clone_size: few
v_call: TRBV28
d_call: TRBD1
cdr3_aa: CASSAPQGNYGYTF

j_call: TRBJ1-1
clone_size: many
v_call: TRBV7-7
d_call: -
cdr3_aa: CASSLAERTEAFF

j_call: TRBJ2-3
clone_size: -
v_call: TRBV20-1
d_call: TRBD1
cdr3_aa: CSAWSHLDRGNTDTQYF

j_call: TRBJ2-3
clone_size: -
v_call: TRBV9
d_call: -
cdr3_aa: CASSVLVSGITDTRYF

j_call: TRBJ2-5
clone_size: medium-sized
v_call: TRBV19
d_call: TRBD2
cdr3_aa: CASNPSGSKLETQYF

j_call: TRBJ1-1
clone_size: medium-sized
v_call: TRBV6-5
d_call: -
cdr3_aa: CASSYRGGATEAFF

j_call: TRBJ2-5
clone_size: -
v_call: TRBV2
d_call: -
cdr3_aa: CASSRMGAAETQYF

j_call: TRBJ2-3
clone_size: -
v_call: TRBV20-1
d_call: -
cdr3_aa: CSAREVAGTDTQYF

j_call: TRBJ1-5
clone_size: medium-sized
v_call: TRBV6-1
d_call: -
cdr3_aa: CASMQGRNQPQHF

j_call: TRBJ2-4
clone_size: many
v_call: TRBV28
d_call: -
cdr3_aa: CASSSTGIRKLLARNIQYF

j_call: TRBJ2-2
clone_size: -
v_call: TRBV19
d_call: TRBD1
cdr3_aa: CASISGTGHGELFF

j_call: TRBJ2-5
clone_size: medium-sized
v_call: TRBV19
d_call: -
cdr3_aa: CASSRTPRETQYF

j_call: TRBJ2-7
clone_size: -
v_call: TRBV6-1
d_call: -
cdr3_aa: CASRPDVTPPYEQYF

j_call: TRBJ1-2
clone_size: medium-sized
v_call: TRBV2
d_call: TRBD1
cdr3_aa: CATRTGQDYGYTF

j_call: TRBJ2-3
clone_size: few
v_call: TRBV6-4
d_call: TRBD2
cdr3_aa: CASSDSSSGNTDTQYF

j_call: TRBJ2-3
clone_size: many
v_call: TRBV29-1
d_call: -
cdr3_aa: CSVDGTGRGADTQYF

j_call: TRBJ2-3
clone_size: once
v_call: TRBV4-3
d_call: -
cdr3_aa: CASSQDLGGLDTDTQYF

j_call: TRBJ2-5
clone_size: many
v_call: TRBV20-1
d_call: TRBD2
cdr3_aa: CSASPLAGGQETQYF

j_call: TRBJ2-3
clone_size: many
v_call: TRBV5-4
d_call: TRBD2
cdr3_aa: CASSSRRASGSSTDTQYF

j_call: TRBJ2-3
clone_size: -
v_call: TRBV7-3
d_call: TRBD2
cdr3_aa: CASSSHVAGVNTHYF

j_call: TRBJ2-3
clone_size: many
v_call: TRBV18
d_call: TRBD2
cdr3_aa: CASSGTSGSPDTQYF

j_call: TRBJ1-2
clone_size: many
v_call: TRBV4-1
d_call: TRBD1
cdr3_aa: CASSQTTSQQGNYGYTF

j_call: TRBJ2-7
clone_size: -
v_call: TRBV6-1
d_call: TRBD1
cdr3_aa: CASSFRDRGYEQYF

j_call: TRBJ1-1
clone_size: medium-sized
v_call: TRBV28
d_call: TRBD1
cdr3_aa: CASSLSGGGTEAFF

j_call: TRBJ2-1
clone_size: -
v_call: TRBV5-1
d_call: -
cdr3_aa: CASSYLAVNEQFF

j_call: TRBJ1-2
clone_size: -
v_call: TRBV7-2
d_call: -
cdr3_aa: CASSQATENIGYTF

j_call: TRBJ1-1
clone_size: -
v_call: TRBV5-8
d_call: -
cdr3_aa: CASTPGLNNEAFF

j_call: TRBJ2-7
clone_size: -
v_call: TRBV5-1
d_call: -
cdr3_aa: CASSEGPGMSSDEQYF

j_call: TRBJ2-5
clone_size: -
v_call: TRBV27
d_call: -
cdr3_aa: CASSLSRETQYF

j_call: TRBJ2-7
clone_size: many
v_call: TRBV4-1
d_call: -
cdr3_aa: CASSQGTAPYEQYF

j_call: TRBJ2-2
clone_size: -
v_call: TRBV7-8
d_call: -
cdr3_aa: CASSLGLVGNTGELFF

j_call: TRBJ2-1
clone_size: many
v_call: TRBV29-1
d_call: -
cdr3_aa: CSVARSGEQFF

j_call: TRBJ2-1
clone_size: many
v_call: TRBV11-2
d_call: -
cdr3_aa: CASSLTQDSQKFF

j_call: TRBJ1-2
clone_size: medium-sized
v_call: TRBV12-3/TRBV12-4
d_call: TRBD1
cdr3_aa: CASSLLGQLDYGYTF

j_call: TRBJ2-3
clone_size: many
v_call: TRBV9
d_call: TRBD1
cdr3_aa: CASSTGTGGSTDTQYF

j_call: TRBJ1-3
clone_size: many
v_call: TRBV5-1
d_call: -
cdr3_aa: CASSPSAPSGNTIYF

j_call: TRBJ2-5
clone_size: many
v_call: TRBV18
d_call: -
cdr3_aa: CASSPSEGRETQYF

j_call: TRBJ2-7
clone_size: many
v_call: TRBV30
d_call: -
cdr3_aa: CAWSWDITEDEQYF

j_call: TRBJ1-2
clone_size: many
v_call: TRBV14
d_call: -
cdr3_aa: CASSLGTSYGYTF

j_call: TRBJ1-3
clone_size: few
v_call: TRBV6-2/TRBV6-3
d_call: -
cdr3_aa: CASSYGGAVNTIYF

j_call: TRBJ2-1
clone_size: many
v_call: TRBV29-1
d_call: TRBD2
cdr3_aa: CSVEGGGARNEQFF

j_call: TRBJ2-1
clone_size: medium-sized
v_call: TRBV28
d_call: TRBD2
cdr3_aa: CASSTRVAGGPGNEQFF

j_call: TRBJ2-3
clone_size: medium-sized
v_call: TRBV10-1
d_call: -
cdr3_aa: CASSESIDRSTDTQYF

j_call: TRBJ2-1
clone_size: medium-sized
v_call: TRBV12-3/TRBV12-4
d_call: -
cdr3_aa: CASSLGGQLNEQFF

j_call: TRBJ2-5
clone_size: medium-sized
v_call: TRBV28
d_call: -
cdr3_aa: CASTAGLGALETQYF

j_call: TRBJ1-2
clone_size: many
v_call: TRBV18
d_call: -
cdr3_aa: CASSPETGTPNYGYTF

j_call: TRBJ2-2
clone_size: few
v_call: TRBV19
d_call: -
cdr3_aa: CSSRHGTFTGELFF

j_call: TRBJ2-7
clone_size: -
v_call: TRBV3-1
d_call: -
cdr3_aa: CASSLSGGRNEQYF

j_call: TRBJ1-3
clone_size: -
v_call: TRBV4-1
d_call: -
cdr3_aa: CASSELGATGNTIYF

j_call: TRBJ2-2
clone_size: many
v_call: TRBV5-5
d_call: TRBD1
cdr3_aa: CASSSPGQGRAGELFF

j_call: TRBJ1-1
clone_size: few
v_call: TRBV11-2
d_call: -
cdr3_aa: CASSSGRTEAFF

j_call: TRBJ2-5
clone_size: medium-sized
v_call: TRBV28
d_call: TRBD1
cdr3_aa: CASSPNRGSGETQYF

j_call: TRBJ1-2
clone_size: few
v_call: TRBV28
d_call: TRBD1
cdr3_aa: CASSPSGTACGYTF

j_call: TRBJ2-7
clone_size: few
v_call: TRBV6-1
d_call: -
cdr3_aa: CASRSDVTPPYEQYF